These T cell receptor delta chains were read from a single sample in a study of gamma-delta chains in newborns, infants, children. TCRdb redid the clone calls on the reads with CATT. The repertoire holds about 5,600 delta-chain clones, with less than 15% as singletons. This specimen was blood, taken at baseline. The source of these receptors is a child who was a newborn, infant or young child, either healthy, febrile or measles-vaccinated (not recorded which). CDR3s include the opening cysteine and the closing phenylalanine or tryptophan. Fields, in order: D gene, CDR3 length, V gene, J gene, clone size, CDR3 DNA, CDR3 protein. D genes are given only for firm matches. A row's size may be missing; if present it is once, few, many or a size class.

>-|24|TRDV3|TRDJ3|medium-sized
TGTGCCCCTCTTAGACTTCCCGCCCGACCTAAAACTCCCTGGATGGGGTGGGACACCCGACAGATGTTTTTC
CAPLRLPARPKTPWMGWDTRQMFF
>TRDD3|18|TRDV2|TRDJ2|-
TGTGCCTGTGACACAATTCTGTCGGGGGATACGGAAACAGCACAACTCTTCTTT
CACDTILSGDTETAQLFF
>TRDD3|13|TRDV3|TRDJ2|medium-sized
TGTGCCTCATCTGGGGGGCAGACAGCACAACTCTTCTTT
CASSGGQTAQLFF
>TRDD3|19|TRDV2|TRDJ1|medium-sized
TGTGCCTGTGACCGCCTGGGTGTGGGGGACACGCGGATGTTTAGGGGACTCATCTTT
CACDRLGVGDTRMFRGLIF
>TRDD3|27|TRDV1|TRDJ1|-
TGTGCTCTTGGGACCCAAATCTTCTTCCTACGGCTGTACTGGGGGATAGAAACCGGAATGTACACCGATAAACTCATCTTT
CALGTQIFFLRLYWGIETGMYTDKLIF
>TRDD3|18|TRDV2|TRDJ1|medium-sized
TGTGCCTGTGACACCGTAGGGGGGGATAAACGGAACACCGATAAACTCATCTTT
CACDTVGGDKRNTDKLIF
>TRDD3|18|TRDV2|TRDJ1|-
TGTGCCTGTGACACCGTGTCTGGGGGATACGTAGGCACCGATAAACTCATCTTT
CACDTVSGGYVGTDKLIF
>-|18|TRDV2|TRDJ1|many
TGTGCCTGTGACACCCTTCCTCCTGTACGAGAGGTCACCGATAAACTCATCTTT
CACDTLPPVREVTDKLIF
>-|25|TRDV3|TRDJ1|few
TGTGCCTTAAACCAAGGGGGCTTCCTACGATCGGTAGATGAAGTGGGGGACCCAGGTGCCGATAAACTCATCTTT
CALNQGGFLRSVDEVGDPGADKLIF
>-|12|TRDV1|TRDJ1|-
TGTGCTCTTGGTGGGTACACCGATAAACTCATCTTT
CALGGYTDKLIF
>TRDD3|31|TRDV1|TRDJ1|-
TGTGCTCTTGGGGGACCAAATACTAGATTGAAGACCAAGACCCGTGCATTGGACTGGGGGATACACCCGACTAACACCGATAAACTCATCTTT
CALGGPNTRLKTKTRALDWGIHPTNTDKLIF
>TRDD3|24|TRDV1|TRDJ1|-
TGTGCTCTTGGGGAACCTTGGTTCCTATCCTACCGTCTGTACTGGGGGATACGCCCCGATAAACTCATCTTT
CALGEPWFLSYRLYWGIRPDKLIF
>-|19|TRDV1|TRDJ1|-
TGTGCTCTTGGGGAATTTATCGGAATTTCTGTTGGGTTTCCCGATAAACTCATCTTT
CALGEFIGISVGFPDKLIF
>-|15|TRDV1|TRDJ1|few
TGTGCTCTTGGGGAACGGCCCCGGTACACCGATAAACTCATCTTT
CALGERPRYTDKLIF
>-|19|TRDV2|TRDJ1|medium-sized
TGTGCCTGTGACACCGTAAGGGGGACCCAAGAAAGGTACACCGATAAACTCATCTTT
CACDTVRGTQERYTDKLIF
>TRDD3|18|TRDV2|TRDJ1|medium-sized
TGTGCCTGTGACCCCCTACTGGGGGATACTATTTACACCGATAAACTCATCTTT
CACDPLLGDTIYTDKLIF
>TRDD3|18|TRDV3|TRDJ1|large
TGTGCCATGAGGCCTTCCTACTGGGGGATACGCGCCGCCGATAAACTCATCTTT
CAMRPSYWGIRAADKLIF
>-|15|TRDV2|TRDJ1|medium-sized
TGTGCCTGTGACCTACTGAGGCCCGGCCCCGATAAACTCATCTTT
CACDLLRPGPDKLIF
>TRDD3|20|TRDV2|TRDJ3|few
TGTGCCTGTGACGCTACTGGGGGATACCAAGGATCCTGGGACACCCGACAGATGTTTTTC
CACDATGGYQGSWDTRQMFF
>TRDD3|22|TRDV2|TRDJ3|medium-sized
TGTGCCTGTGACACCATTCTATCTGGGGGCCCCTACAGCTCCTGGGACACCCGACAGATGTTTTTC
CACDTILSGGPYSSWDTRQMFF
>-|25|TRDV1|TRDJ1|-
TGTGCTCTTGGGGACCCCTCCCCTCAGGCTTTTCTAAGAACATTGGGGGCCCACGGCGTTGATAAACTCATCTTT
CALGDPSPQAFLRTLGAHGVDKLIF
>-|21|TRDV3|TRDJ1|many
TGTGCCTTTACCCCGATCCTTCCTTGGGGGATCCTTATCATGTACACCGATAAACTCATCTTT
CAFTPILPWGILIMYTDKLIF